A single sample gave rise to the 26 T cell receptor beta chains below, sequenced in a study of cytomegalovirus exposure and HLA in healthy donors (TCRdb year 2017). Libraries were prepared through the immunoSEQ multiplex PCR assay. A mixture of 60 forward primers for TCR Vbeta segments and 13 reverse primers for TCR Jbeta segments was used in the multiplex PCR. What TCRdb holds here is the immuneACCESS table cut down to in-frame rearrangements. Part of the clones is not present; checked against another copy, under half of the missing clones reflect an unresolved V gene, and the others are unexplained. The sample table contains tens of thousands of clones; only one count was recorded for about 8% of them. Of the sample, about 2% falls within the top ten clones. Sequences were obtained from PBMCs. These receptors all come from a man aged 45-65 years in good health and CMV-seronegative.

This rearrangement joins TRBV29-1 to TRBJ2-6; 7 nucleotides agree with TRBD1. V dropped 5 bases and J dropped 4; count of bases not matched to a gene: 5. This CDR3 has 14 amino acids. Germline V gene lookup returns CDR1 SQVTM and CDR2 ANQGSEA. CDR3 amino acids: CSVITGAGANVLTF. The CDR3 nucleotides are TGCAGCGTTATCACAGGGGCCGGGGCCAACGTCCTGACTTTC.

This clone has more than one count but fewer than ten. The chain employs TRBV7-6 and TRBJ1-4, with 7 nucleotides matching TRBD1. V trimming: 2 bases; J trimming: 5 bases; junction bases outside the gene matches: 5. This CDR3 is built from 15 residues. Germline V lookup: CDR1 SGHVS, CDR2 FNYEAQ. The CDR3 sequence: CASSLPGQLNEKLFF. For the CDR3, the DNA is TGTGCCAGCAGCTTACCGGGACAGCTAAATGAAAAACTGTTTTTT.

The chain has TRBV28 and TRBJ2-3, with 8 bases lining up with TRBD2. CDR1 MDHEN and CDR2 SYDVKM come from the germline V gene. V shed 3 bases, J shed 2 bases, and the junction held 4 bases outside the gene matches. The CDR3 covers 15 residues. The CDR3 loop reads CASSLLAGPTDTQYF. The CDR3 DNA reads TGTGCCAGCAGTTTGTTAGCGGGACCCACAGATACGCAGTATTTT.

This clone was counted a few times. The chain carries TRBV6-5 and TRBJ2-3, with TRBD1 matching over 9 bases. The germline CDR1 and CDR2 sequences are MNHEY and SVGAGI. CDR3 length: 15 amino acids. V lost 6 bases and J lost 4; bases outside the gene matches: 8. CDR3: CASRSGQGRADTQYF. For the CDR3, the DNA is TGTGCCAGCAGGTCTGGACAGGGGAGGGCAGATACGCAGTATTTT.

The chain links TRBV11-2 to TRBJ2-5; possible D gene TRBD2, 5 bases. CDR3 length: 12 residues. The V end lost 5 bases, the J end lost 4 bases, and 8 bases lay between the germline ends. Looked up from germline, CDR1 is SGHAT and CDR2 is FQNNGV. CDR3 sequence reads: CASSERAETQYF. Written as DNA, the CDR3 is TGTGCCAGCAGCGAGAGGGCAGAGACCCAGTACTTC. The variable domain in full, with the rest retrieved from reference TRBV11-2 and TRBJ2-5, is EAGVAQSPRYKIIEKRQSVAFWCNPISGHATLYWYQQILGQGPKLLIQFQNNGVVDDSQLPKDRFSAERLKGVDSTLKIQPAKLEDSAVYLCASSERAETQYFGPGTRLLVL.

This rearrangement joins TRBV6-6 to TRBJ2-7; 12 nucleotides line up with TRBD2. This CDR3 comprises 16 residues. The V gene end was trimmed by 2 bases and the J gene end by 4 bases; junction bases not matched to a gene: 6. The germline V gene encodes CDR1 MNHNY and CDR2 SVGAGI (reference sequence). This CDR3 is CASSYRLAGDRYEQYF. The CDR3 DNA is TGTGCCAGCAGTTACAGACTAGCGGGAGATAGGTACGAGCAGTACTTC.

This clone occurred a few times. V is TRBV15 and J is TRBJ1-2, with TRBD1 identical over 7 bases. After removal of 1 base from V and 0 bases from J, the junction contained 5 bases not matched to a gene. The length of the CDR3 is 16 residues. From germline, CDR1 is LNHNV and CDR2 YYDKDF (reference sequence). In DNA form, the CDR3 reads TGTGCCACCAGCAGAGTCGGCGGACAGGCTAACTATGGCTACACCTTC. Its protein product is CATSRVGGQANYGYTF. Drawing the rest from reference TRBV15 and TRBJ1-2, the complete variable domain is DAMVIQNPRYQVTQFGKPVTLSCSQTLNHNVMYWYQQKSSQAPKLLFHYYDKDFNNEADTPDNFQSRRPNTSFCFLDIRSPGLGDTAMYLCATSRVGGQANYGYTFGSGTRLTVV.

This clone was detected only a few times. The chain employs TRBV28 and TRBJ2-7, with D possibly TRBD2 on 6 matching bases. Germline V lookup: CDR1 MDHEN, CDR2 SYDVKM. The CDR3 runs to 15 residues. V shed 1 base and J shed 0 bases, with 10 bases lying between them. CDR3 in amino acids: CASSLSTGGSYEQYF. The CDR3 bases are TGTGCCAGCAGTTTATCGACCGGGGGCTCCTACGAGCAGTACTTC. Filled out from reference TRBV28 and TRBJ2-7, the complete variable domain reads DVKVTQSSRYLVKRTGEKVFLECVQDMDHENMFWYRQDPGLGLRLIYFSYDVKMKEKGDIPEGYSVSREKKERFSLILESASTNQTSMYLCASSLSTGGSYEQYFGPGTRLTVT.

J is TRBJ2-3 and V is TRBV7-9, with a weak D call TRBD1 (6 bases). Germline V gene lookup returns CDR1 SEHNR and CDR2 FQNEAQ (reference sequence). This CDR3 has 16 residues. V was trimmed by 10 bases and J by 1 base, leaving 21 bases between them. The CDR3 bases are TGTGCCATCCACCGAGGGGGACGAAGCGGCACAGATACGCAGTATTTT. Amino acids: CAIHRGGRSGTDTQYF.

This chain links TRBV27 with TRBJ2-6, with TRBD2 matching 13 bases. The CDR3 extends over 22 amino acids. J gave up 1 base and V 6 bases, and 18 bases lay outside the gene matches. CDR1 is MNHEY, CDR2 SMNVEV, per germline (reference sequence). The CDR3 loop reads CASSQSGIGLAGVPSGANVLTF. As DNA, the CDR3 is TGTGCCAGCAGCCAATCCGGGATAGGACTAGCGGGGGTCCCGTCTGGGGCCAACGTCCTGACTTTC.

V is TRBV2 and J is TRBJ1-2; D not resolved. V gave up 4 bases and J gave up 4 bases, with 13 bases separating them. From germline, CDR1 is SNHLY and CDR2 FYNNEI. The CDR3 covers 14 residues. CDR3 sequence (DNA): TGTGCCAGCAGTGCTGGAGGAAGCCTCTATGGCTACACCTTC. This translates into CASSAGGSLYGYTF.

The chain combines TRBV29-1 with TRBJ1-1; TRBD1 matches at 7 bases. Trimming removed 6 bases from V and 5 bases from J; junction bases left unmatched: 9. The CDR3 totals 13 residues. CDR1 and CDR2 from the germline V gene are SQVTM and ANQGSEA. Written as DNA, the CDR3 is TGCAGCGTAGCCGACAGGGTTATTACTGAAGCTTTCTTT. It translates to CSVADRVITEAFF.

This chain links TRBV28 with TRBJ1-5, with 12 bases aligning to TRBD1. V trimming: 6 bases; J trimming: 2 bases; junction bases outside the gene matches: 23. Per germline, CDR1 MDHEN and CDR2 SYDVKM. CDR3 length: 22 residues. The CDR3 nucleotides are TGTGCCAGCAGCAAGATAGCCGGGACAGGGGGCGTTGGAAAACCCCGCAATCAGCCCCAGCATTTT. Translated, it gives CASSKIAGTGGVGKPRNQPQHF.

This clone has only a few counts. V usage is TRBV5-4 and J usage is TRBJ2-3, with 7 bases fitting TRBD1. In germline, CDR1 is SGHNT, CDR2 YYREEE (reference sequence). The V segment lost 5 bases and the J segment 3 bases; nucleotides outside the gene matches: 6. CDR3 length: 14 residues. CDR3 region: CASSPGQWTDTQYF. CDR3 DNA: TGTGCCAGCAGTCCGGGACAGTGGACAGATACGCAGTATTTT.

This clone was picked up a small number of times. This chain joins TRBV5-4 and TRBJ2-1; D possibly corresponds to TRBD2 (5 bases). This CDR3 region has 15 residues. Deletions cut 3 bases from V and 4 bases from J, with 14 bases between. Germline loops: CDR1 SGHNT, CDR2 YYREEE (reference sequence). The CDR3 is CASSSLSGIYNEQFF. Written as DNA, the CDR3 is TGTGCCAGCAGCTCCCTCTCGGGGATTTACAATGAGCAGTTCTTC.

The V and J genes are TRBV6-1 and TRBJ1-1; TRBD1 agrees at 7 bases. This CDR3 is built from 14 residues. The J segment lost 3 bases and the V segment lost 7 bases, leaving 8 bases of the junction unmatched. CDR1 MNHNS and CDR2 SASEGT come from the germline V gene. CDR3 in amino acids: CASNLRGQYTEAFF. CDR3 bases: TGTGCCAGCAATTTAAGGGGACAGTACACTGAAGCTTTCTTT.

This clone has a handful of counts. V usage is TRBV5-1 and J usage is TRBJ2-3; TRBD2 might be the D (5 bases). CDR1 and CDR2 from the germline V gene are SGHRS and YFSETQ. The CDR3 covers 15 residues. The ends were cut back, 7 bases at V and 2 bases at J, with 17 bases in the middle. The DNA of the CDR3 is TGCGCCAGCTGCGACGGGGTGACGAACACAGATACGCAGTATTTT. Its protein product is CASCDGVTNTDTQYF.

The V call is TRBV6-1, the J call TRBJ1-2, with D tentatively TRBD1 (5 bases). Looked up from germline, CDR1 is MNHNS and CDR2 is SASEGT. V was shortened by 8 bases and J by 3 bases, with 10 bases between the two germline ends. This CDR3 has 12 residues. The CDR3 reads CASGVGDYGYTF. The CDR3 DNA is TGTGCCAGCGGGGTAGGGGACTATGGCTACACCTTC.

In its sample, this clone was seen a few times. The V and J genes are TRBV6-5 and TRBJ2-2; 8 nucleotides line up with TRBD1. The germline gives CDR1 MNHEY, CDR2 SVGAGI. This CDR3 has 16 amino acids. Germline trimming cut 4 bases from V and 3 bases from J; bases unmatched to any gene: 7. This CDR3 is CASSSMDREDTGELFF. The CDR3 DNA sequence: TGTGCCAGCAGTTCGATGGACAGGGAGGACACCGGGGAGCTGTTTTTT.

The V gene is TRBV28, the J gene TRBJ2-7; the match to TRBD2 covers 9 bases. The V and J ends lost 2 bases and 2 bases, in that order; junction bases with no gene match: 7. Looked up from germline, CDR1 is MDHEN and CDR2 is SYDVKM. This CDR3 is 16 amino acids long. The CDR3 region has the DNA TGTGCCAGCAGTTTAAGTCCTAGCGGGGTCCCCTACGAGCAGTACTTC. Protein: CASSLSPSGVPYEQYF.

This clone was counted between two and nine times. The V gene is TRBV27, the J gene TRBJ2-2, with TRBD1 identical over 12 bases. The CDR3 totals 15 residues. From germline, CDR1 is MNHEY and CDR2 SMNVEV (reference sequence). The J segment lost 7 bases and the V segment lost 6 bases, leaving 6 bases of the junction unmatched. In DNA form, the CDR3 reads TGTGCCAGCAGACAGGGACAGGGGGCTCTCGGGGAGCTGTTTTTT. Residues: CASRQGQGALGELFF.

The sample holds a few counts of this clone. The chain combines TRBV6-6 with TRBJ2-1; D gene unclear. The CDR3 spans 11 residues. Trimming shortened V by 6 bases and J by 9 bases, and 9 bases separated the two germline ends. Germline V gene lookup returns CDR1 MNHNY and CDR2 SVGAGI (reference sequence). In DNA, the CDR3 is TGTGCCAGCAGCTATAAACTTGAGCAGTTCTTC. As protein: CASSYKLEQFF.

This chain joins TRBV28 and TRBJ1-2, with a tentative D call TRBD1 (6 bases). The V end was cut by 5 bases, the J end by 7 bases, with 11 bases between. Looked up from germline, CDR1 is MDHEN and CDR2 is SYDVKM. The CDR3 is made up of 12 amino acids. CDR3 sequence: CASSAGVGGYTF. The CDR3 DNA is TGTGCCAGCAGTGCAGGGGTAGGTGGCTACACCTTC.

This clone was recorded a few times. This sequence joins TRBV7-3 and TRBJ2-7; 8 nucleotides match TRBD1. This CDR3 comprises 13 residues. The J segment lost 5 bases and the V segment lost 5 bases, leaving 5 bases of the junction unmatched. Per germline, CDR1 SGHTA and CDR2 FQGTGA. The CDR3 nucleotides are TGTGCCAGCAGCCCCGGACAGGGCGACGAGCAGTACTTC. The encoded protein is CASSPGQGDEQYF. The full variable domain, in which reference TRBV7-3 and TRBJ2-7 provide the parts outside the CDR3, is GAGVSQTPSNKVTEKGKYVELRCDPISGHTALYWYRQSLGQGPEFLIYFQGTGAADDSGLPNDRFFAVRPEGSVSTLKIQRTERGDSAVYLCASSPGQGDEQYFGPGTRLTVT.

The chain has TRBV11-2 and TRBJ1-1; D perhaps matches TRBD1 (5 bases). CDR1 SGHAT and CDR2 FQNNGV come from the germline V gene. This CDR3 has 13 amino acids. Trimming removed 8 bases at V and 4 bases at J, with 14 bases between. The CDR3 DNA reads TGTGCCAGCCCCCCCCTGGGGGGCACTGAAGCTTTCTTT. It yields the protein CASPPLGGTEAFF.

This clone was counted only a few times. This chain uses TRBV29-1 with TRBJ2-3; D is possibly TRBD2 (5 bases). This CDR3 is 14 amino acids long. Germline CDR1 is SQVTM and CDR2 is ANQGSEA. V was cut by 3 bases and J by 0 bases, with 10 bases left in between. The CDR3 DNA is TGCAGCGTTGACACCCGGACTAGCACAGATACGCAGTATTTT. This encodes CSVDTRTSTDTQYF.